This T cell receptor beta chain stems from a study of Ad26.COV2.S vaccination and SARS-CoV-2 variants (dated by TCRdb to the early 2020s). About the investigation overall: Vaccine-arm donors were drawn from COV1001, a multicentre, randomized, double-blind, placebo-controlled phase I-IIa trial of Ad26.COV2.S in healthy adults. The TCR-sequenced set comprised approximately 30 samples: about 19 Ad26.COV2.S vaccine recipients, 5 placebo recipients and 8 SARS-CoV-2 convalescent individuals. Ad26.COV2.S was administered intramuscularly at a dose of 5x10^10 or 1x10^11 viral particles, either as one shot or as two shots given 56 days apart. Investigators remained blinded to trial group allocation during experiments and outcome assessment. The specificity and breadth of SARS-CoV-2-reactive T cell receptors after Ad26.COV2.S vaccination were assessed by TCRbeta repertoire sequencing. Participants in the trial were split at random into five groups of five each, receiving low-dose or high-dose Ad26.COV2.S once or twice, or else placebo on both occasions. The paper's findings and limits, for the study overall: Vaccine and placebo recipients had comparable non-spike TCR breadth, which fits with the vaccine containing only spike. According to the authors, total T cell responses may have been underestimated by the TCR breadth and depth analyses. Substantial breadth of spike-specific CD8+ and CD4+ T cell responses was reported after vaccination. Higher spike-specific TCR breadth was observed in Ad26.COV2.S recipients than in placebo recipients (P = 0.0014). Comparing responses between vaccine doses or regimens was not something the study was powered to do.

Concerning this clone: No antigen is known for it. Per-base qualities were not stored, and no clone one base away is much larger.

This specimen's treatment or condition label, interpreted: some 19 received Ad26.COV2.S at low or high dose, single or two shots; 5 received placebo; per-sample allocation not given. Repertoires of vaccine and placebo recipients were sequenced from samples taken on day 63 after the first injection. Cohort 1b enrolled about two dozen adults aged 18-55 years at a single site in Boston, USA, between 29 July and 7 August 2020. As a vaccine, Ad26.COV2.S was a replication-incompetent adenovirus type 26 vector that expressed a prefusion-stabilized SARS-CoV-2 spike protein derived from the original Wuhan strain. The immunoSEQ Assay was the method used to sequence TCRbeta CDR3 regions. After extraction, genomic DNA underwent amplification by bias-controlled multiplex PCR, followed by high-throughput sequencing. The authors processed their data as follows. To quantify the absolute abundance of each unique TCRbeta CDR3 region, sequences were collapsed and filtered. T cell fraction was estimated by normalization of TCRbeta template counts to usable DNA, with usable DNA being measured through amplification of reference genes present in all nucleated cells. Repertoire TCRs were annotated as SARS-CoV-2-specific by exact matching of V gene, CDR3 amino acid sequence and J gene to a known reactive TCR set. The reference SARS-CoV-2 TCR set was derived from MIRA and filtered for enrichment in COVID-19-positive ImmuneCODE repertoires, a step that removed public or cross-reactive TCRs. Using the MIRA antigens, annotated TCRs were further analysed by specific ORF or by position within an ORF. Breadth was defined as the number of annotated unique rearrangements divided by the total number of unique productive rearrangements, and depth was defined as the summed frequency of the annotated unique rearrangements. Group comparisons of TCR breadth used two-sided Wilcoxon rank-sum tests. TCRdb limited this immuneACCESS table to in-frame rearrangements with V and J called. A share of clones is missing; checked studies link under half to unresolved V genes, and the rest is unexplained. The D gene and trimming were derived from the DNA, and the V and J assignments and clone size from that table. The table for this sample lists fewer than 400,000 clones; about 88% of them were counted only once. The ten largest clones represent about 3.6% of the sample.

In the germline V gene, CDR1 corresponds to MGHRA and CDR2 to YSYEKL. The CDR3 spans 12 residues, from the cysteine through the phenylalanine. The kept DNA is CDR3 alone, 36 bases in frame from the first base. V and J lose 5 bases and 5 bases, and a span of 9 bases separates them. The receptor's source is a person between 18 and 65 years old who received the Ad26.COV2.S COVID-19 vaccine or a placebo. The chain is encoded by TRBV4-1 joined to TRBJ2-5, with the D gene uncertain. The sample consisted of peripheral blood, taken in a trial of Ad26.COV2.S vaccine versus placebo. The nucleotide sequence reads TGCGCCAGCAGCTGGATAGGGGAGACCCAGTACTTC. This encodes CASSWIGETQYF.